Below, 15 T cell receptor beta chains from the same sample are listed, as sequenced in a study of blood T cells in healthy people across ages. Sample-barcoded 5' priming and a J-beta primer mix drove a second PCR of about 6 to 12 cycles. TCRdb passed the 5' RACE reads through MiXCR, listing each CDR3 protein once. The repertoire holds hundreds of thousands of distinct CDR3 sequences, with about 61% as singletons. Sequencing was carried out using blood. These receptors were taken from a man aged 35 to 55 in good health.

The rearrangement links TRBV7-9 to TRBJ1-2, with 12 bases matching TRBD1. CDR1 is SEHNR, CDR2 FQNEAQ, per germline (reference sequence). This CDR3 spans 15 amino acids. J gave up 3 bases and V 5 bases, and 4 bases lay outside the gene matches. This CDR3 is CASSPRDRGHYGYTF. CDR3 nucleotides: TGTGCCAGCAGCCCACGGGACAGGGGGCACTATGGCTACACCTTC.

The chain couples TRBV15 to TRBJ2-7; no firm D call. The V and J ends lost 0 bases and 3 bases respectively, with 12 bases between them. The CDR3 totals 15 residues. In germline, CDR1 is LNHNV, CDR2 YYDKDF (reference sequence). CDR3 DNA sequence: TGTGCCACCAGCAGAGATCAATGGATAGGCTACGAGCAGTACTTC. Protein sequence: CATSRDQWIGYEQYF. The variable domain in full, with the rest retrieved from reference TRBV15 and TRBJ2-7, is DAMVIQNPRYQVTQFGKPVTLSCSQTLNHNVMYWYQQKSSQAPKLLFHYYDKDFNNEADTPDNFQSRRPNTSFCFLDIRSPGLGDTAMYLCATSRDQWIGYEQYFGPGTRLTVT.

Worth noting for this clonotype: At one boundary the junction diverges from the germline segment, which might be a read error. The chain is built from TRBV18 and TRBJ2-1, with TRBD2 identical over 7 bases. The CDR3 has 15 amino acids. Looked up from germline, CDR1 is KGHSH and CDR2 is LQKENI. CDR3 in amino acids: CASSPRRTSIGEQFF. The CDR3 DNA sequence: TGTGCCAGCTCGCCACGACGGACTAGTATAGGTGAGCAGTTCTTC.

CDR3 nucleotides: TGCAGTGCTAGAGATCAGGGACTAGCGGGAGGGCCTCATGAGCAGTTCTTC. Translation gives CSARDQGLAGGPHEQFF. The chain employs TRBV20-1 and TRBJ2-1; 16 positions agree with TRBD2. The V gene's germline CDR1 is DFQATT and CDR2 SNEGSKA (reference sequence). Trimming at V came to 0 bases and at J to 8 bases, leaving 7 bases not matched to a gene. The CDR3 consists of 17 residues.

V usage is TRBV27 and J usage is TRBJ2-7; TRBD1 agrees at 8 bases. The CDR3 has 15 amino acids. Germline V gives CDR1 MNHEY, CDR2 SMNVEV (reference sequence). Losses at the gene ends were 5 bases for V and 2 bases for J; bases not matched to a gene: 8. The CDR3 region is CASSLSGTGAYEQYF. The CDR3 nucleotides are TGTGCCAGCAGTCTTTCCGGGACAGGCGCCTACGAGCAGTACTTC.

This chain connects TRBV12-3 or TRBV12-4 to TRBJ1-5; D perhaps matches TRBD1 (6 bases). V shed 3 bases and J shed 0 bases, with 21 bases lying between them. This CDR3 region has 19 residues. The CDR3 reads CASSFLRGGGGYSNQPQHF. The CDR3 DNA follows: TGTGCCAGCAGTTTTCTCAGGGGCGGGGGCGGGTATAGCAATCAGCCCCAGCATTTT.

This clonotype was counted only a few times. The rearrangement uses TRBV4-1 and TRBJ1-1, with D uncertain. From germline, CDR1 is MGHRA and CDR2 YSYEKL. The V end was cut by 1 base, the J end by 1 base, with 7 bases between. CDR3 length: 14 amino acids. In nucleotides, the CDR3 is TGCGCCAGCAGCCAAGGGGCAGGGAACACTGAAGCTTTCTTT. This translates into CASSQGAGNTEAFF.

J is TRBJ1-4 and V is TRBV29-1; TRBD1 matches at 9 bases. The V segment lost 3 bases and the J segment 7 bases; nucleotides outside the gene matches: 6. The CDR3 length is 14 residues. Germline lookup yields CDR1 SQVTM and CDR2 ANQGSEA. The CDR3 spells CSVEVTGGLEKLFF. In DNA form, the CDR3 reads TGCAGCGTTGAGGTGACAGGGGGACTTGAAAAACTGTTTTTT. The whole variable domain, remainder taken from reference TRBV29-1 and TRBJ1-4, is SAVISQKPSRDICQRGTSLTIQCQVDSQVTMMFWYRQQPGQSLTLIATANQGSEATYESGFVIDKFPISRPNLTFSTLTVSNMSPEDSSIYLCSVEVTGGLEKLFFGSGTQLSVL.

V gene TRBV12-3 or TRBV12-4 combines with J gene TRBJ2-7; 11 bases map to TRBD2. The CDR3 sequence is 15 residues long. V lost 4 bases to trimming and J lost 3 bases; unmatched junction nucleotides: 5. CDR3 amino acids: CASSSRTSGYYEQYF. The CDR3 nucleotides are TGTGCCAGCAGTTCTAGGACTAGCGGGTACTACGAGCAGTACTTC.

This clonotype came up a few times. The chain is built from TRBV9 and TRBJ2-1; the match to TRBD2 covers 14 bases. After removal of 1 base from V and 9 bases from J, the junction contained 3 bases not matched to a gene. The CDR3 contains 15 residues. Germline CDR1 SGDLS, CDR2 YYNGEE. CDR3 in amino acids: CASSVPGLAGVEQFF. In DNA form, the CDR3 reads TGTGCCAGCAGCGTACCGGGACTAGCGGGAGTTGAGCAGTTCTTC. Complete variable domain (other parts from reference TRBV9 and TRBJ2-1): DSGVTQTPKHLITATGQRVTLRCSPRSGDLSVYWYQQSLDQGLQFLIQYYNGEERAKGNILERFSAQQFPDLHSELNLSSLELGDSALYFCASSVPGLAGVEQFFGPGTRLTVL.

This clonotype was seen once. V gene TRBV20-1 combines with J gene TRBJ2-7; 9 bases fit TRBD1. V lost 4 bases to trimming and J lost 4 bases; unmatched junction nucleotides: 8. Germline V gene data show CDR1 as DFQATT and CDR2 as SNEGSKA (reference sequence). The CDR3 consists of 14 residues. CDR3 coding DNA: TGCAGTGCTAAACCCTGGACAGGGGTATACGAGCAGTACTTC. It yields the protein CSAKPWTGVYEQYF.

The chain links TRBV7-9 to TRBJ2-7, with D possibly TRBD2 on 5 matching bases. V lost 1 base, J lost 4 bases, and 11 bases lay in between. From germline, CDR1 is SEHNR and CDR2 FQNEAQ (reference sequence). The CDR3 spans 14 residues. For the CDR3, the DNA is TGTGCCAGCAGCTTAGGGGGAGATAAGTACGAGCAGTACTTC. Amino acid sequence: CASSLGGDKYEQYF. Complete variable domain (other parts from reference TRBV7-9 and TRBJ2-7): DTGVSQNPRHKITKRGQNVTFRCDPISEHNRLYWYRQTLGQGPEFLTYFQNEAQLEKSRLLSDRFSAERPKGSFSTLEIQRTEQGDSAMYLCASSLGGDKYEQYFGPGTRLTVT.

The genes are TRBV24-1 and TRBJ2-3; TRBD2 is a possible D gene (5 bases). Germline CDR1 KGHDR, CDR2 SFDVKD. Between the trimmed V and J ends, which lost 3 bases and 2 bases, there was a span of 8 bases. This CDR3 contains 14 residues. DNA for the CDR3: TGTGCCACCAGTGATCGGACTGTCACAGATACGCAGTATTTT. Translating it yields CATSDRTVTDTQYF.

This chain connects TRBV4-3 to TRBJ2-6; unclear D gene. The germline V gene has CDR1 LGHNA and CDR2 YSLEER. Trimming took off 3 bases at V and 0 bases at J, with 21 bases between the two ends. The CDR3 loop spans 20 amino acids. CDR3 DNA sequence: TGCGCCAGCAGCCAGACCCTTACAAGTTCCAGGAGCTCTGGGGCCAACGTCCTGACTTTC. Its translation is CASSQTLTSSRSSGANVLTF.

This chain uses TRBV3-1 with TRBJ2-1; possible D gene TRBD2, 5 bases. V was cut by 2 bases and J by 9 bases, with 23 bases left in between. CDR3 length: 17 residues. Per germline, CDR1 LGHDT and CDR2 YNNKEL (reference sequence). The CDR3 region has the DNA TGTGCCAGCAGCCAACCCGAAACCGGGGTAGGAGGCGGTGAGCAGTTCTTC. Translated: CASSQPETGVGGGEQFF.